The rows below give T cell receptor beta chains drawn from one sample of a study of shared clonotypes between healthy human individuals. Assay used: immunoSEQ multiplex PCR; TCRdb lists only in-frame clones, some missing. This table holds nearly 1,000,000 clones, around three quarters found once. Sequencing input: memory CD4+ T cells sorted from blood. Receptor source: a man younger than 30 in good health. Both conserved end residues are part of each CDR3. A D gene is named only where the DNA matches it firmly. Expanded clones get a size class; other rows say once, few or many, or leave the size out.

D,J,V,size,CDR3,DNA
TRBD2,TRBJ2-4,TRBV28,.,CASSLGLAGAKNIQYF,TGTGCCAGCAGTTTAGGACTAGCGGGAGCCAAAAACATTCAGTACTTC
TRBD2,TRBJ2-5,TRBV5-1,.,CASSSVPLAGLETQYF,TGCGCCAGCAGCTCGGTTCCCCTAGCGGGATTGGAGACCCAGTACTTC
TRBD2,TRBJ2-7,TRBV4-1,.,CASSQEATSTAYEQYF,TGCGCCAGCAGCCAAGAAGCGACTAGCACAGCCTACGAGCAGTACTTC
.,TRBJ2-7,TRBV10-3,.,CAIRGGSREQYF,TGTGCCATCAGGGGAGGTTCGAGGGAGCAGTACTTC
TRBD2,TRBJ2-3,TRBV19,few,CASSKRTSGITDTQYF,TGTGCCAGTAGTAAACGGACTAGCGGGATCACAGATACGCAGTATTTT
.,TRBJ2-1,TRBV6-5,.,CASSPWAAGFNEQFF,TGTGCCAGCAGTCCCTGGGCGGCTGGATTCAATGAGCAGTTCTTC
TRBD1,TRBJ2-3,TRBV5-4,.,CASSGTGGRNTQYF,TGTGCCAGCAGCGGGACAGGGGGCAGAAATACGCAGTATTTT
TRBD2,TRBJ2-7,TRBV30,.,CASTLAGSSYEQYF,TGTGCCTCCACACTAGCGGGGTCCTCCTACGAGCAGTACTTC
TRBD2,TRBJ2-5,TRBV4-2,.,CASSQDPGLAGIMGTQYF,TGTGCCAGCAGCCAAGATCCAGGACTAGCGGGCATAATGGGGACCCAGTACTTC
.,TRBJ1-2,TRBV15,.,CATSRDYGYTF,TGTGCCACCAGCAGAGACTATGGCTACACCTTC
TRBD1,TRBJ1-2,TRBV2,.,CASRGPGTGFYGYTF,TGTGCCAGCAGAGGTCCCGGGACAGGGTTCTATGGCTACACCTTC
.,TRBJ1-5,TRBV2,.,CASNPDRSNQPQHF,TGTGCCAGCAACCCCGACAGGAGCAATCAGCCCCAGCATTTT
.,TRBJ1-2,TRBV7-2,.,CASSARIQGYTF,TGTGCCAGCAGCGCCCGAATCCAAGGCTACACCTTC
.,TRBJ1-6,TRBV5-1,.,CAREHQVPQLSYNSPLHF,TGCGCCCGAGAACACCAGGTCCCCCAATTATCCTATAATTCACCCCTCCACTTT
.,TRBJ2-1,TRBV7-2,.,CASSLSQGPHNEQFF,TGTGCCAGCAGCTTAAGTCAGGGGCCCCACAATGAGCAGTTCTTC
.,TRBJ1-5,TRBV7-9,.,CASSPVGANQPQHF,TGTGCTAGCAGCCCGGTTGGGGCCAATCAGCCCCAGCATTTT
TRBD1,TRBJ2-3,TRBV5-1,.,CASSGPDRGQGDTQYF,TGCGCCAGCAGCGGACCAGACAGGGGGCAGGGAGATACGCAGTATTTT
.,TRBJ2-5,TRBV11-2,.,CASSFTVETQYF,TGTGCCAGCAGCTTCACCGTGGAGACCCAGTACTTC
.,TRBJ1-1,TRBV29-1,.,CSVENEGGTEAFF,TGCAGCGTTGAGAACGAGGGTGGCACTGAAGCTTTCTTT
.,TRBJ1-1,TRBV30,.,CAWSVSPLNQAFF,TGTGCCTGGAGTGTTTCCCCCCTCAACCAAGCTTTCTTT
.,TRBJ1-6,TRBV6-4,.,CASSAQTESNSPLHF,TGTGCCAGCAGTGCCCAGACGGAGTCGAATTCACCCCTCCACTTT
.,TRBJ1-2,TRBV6-5,.,CASSYGLPIYTF,TGTGCCAGCAGTTACGGTCTCCCCATCTACACCTTC
.,TRBJ2-5,TRBV5-3,.,CARSLVGGQETQYF,TGTGCCAGAAGCTTAGTCGGGGGACAGGAGACCCAGTACTTC
.,TRBJ2-2,TRBV7-2,once,CASSLFTANTGELFF,TGTGCCAGCAGCTTATTTACTGCGAACACCGGGGAGCTGTTTTTT
.,TRBJ2-6,TRBV18,.,CASSPQYSGANVLTF,TGTGCCAGCTCACCACAGTACTCTGGGGCCAACGTCCTGACTTTC
.,TRBJ2-4,TRBV4-1,.,CASSREGEGRNIQYF,TGCGCCAGCAGCCGGGAGGGGGAGGGTAGAAACATTCAGTACTTC
TRBD1,TRBJ1-1,TRBV30,.,CAWTGQINTEAFF,TGTGCCTGGACGGGACAGATTAACACTGAAGCTTTCTTT
.,TRBJ1-2,TRBV19,.,CASSRPPPADPGYTF,TGTGCCAGTAGCCGGCCCCCTCCGGCCGACCCAGGCTACACCTTC
TRBD1,TRBJ1-1,TRBV6-1,.,CASSVDREHQAFF,TGTGCCAGCAGTGTGGACAGGGAGCATCAAGCTTTCTTT
.,TRBJ2-2,TRBV6-1,few,CASSESRQVGTGELFF,TGTGCCAGCAGTGAGAGTCGGCAGGTGGGCACCGGGGAGCTGTTTTTT
TRBD1,TRBJ2-2,TRBV7-3,.,CASSAAGTATGELFF,TGTGCCAGCAGCGCCGCTGGGACAGCCACCGGGGAGCTGTTTTTT
TRBD1,TRBJ2-1,TRBV6-5,.,CASSYLGTGDNEQFF,TGTGCCAGCAGTTACCTCGGGACAGGTGACAATGAGCAGTTCTTC
TRBD1,TRBJ1-3,TRBV6-5,once,CASSWGQESGNTIYF,TGTGCCAGCAGTTGGGGACAGGAATCTGGAAACACCATATATTTT
TRBD2,TRBJ2-1,TRBV28,.,CASRLAGSYNEQFF,TGTGCCAGCAGGTTAGCGGGGTCCTACAATGAGCAGTTCTTC
.,TRBJ1-1,TRBV9,.,CASSVMSGLDTEAFF,TGTGCCAGCAGCGTGATGTCAGGCTTAGACACTGAAGCTTTCTTT
.,TRBJ2-2,TRBV5-5,.,CASSSSGWAGELFF,TGTGCCAGCAGCTCCTCCGGATGGGCCGGGGAGCTGTTTTTT
.,TRBJ2-1,TRBV7-9,.,CASGLIEGYNEQFF,TGTGCCAGCGGCCTGATTGAGGGTTACAATGAGCAGTTCTTC
.,TRBJ1-6,TRBV6-6,.,CASSYGGFGVDSPLHF,TGTGCCAGCAGTTACGGAGGGTTCGGCGTGGATTCACCCCTCCACTTT